This T cell receptor (beta chain) was sequenced for a study of T-cell memory formation after mild COVID-19. Using constant-segment primers, 5'RACE produced TCR alpha and TCR beta cDNA libraries carrying sample barcodes and UMIs. TCRdb re-analysed the 5' RACE reads in MiXCR, keeping a single row per CDR3 protein. The repertoire includes fewer than 650,000 distinct CDR3 sequences, approximately 15% of them detected once, and about 8.1% sits in the top ten. This clonotype occurred many times. Its antigen is currently unknown. Regarding the study as a whole: That cross-reactive memory joined was suggested by some responding clones appearing in pre-infection memory. Contracting clones localized mainly to CM and EM when CD4+ and mainly to EMRA when CD8+. Clones contracting over day 15 to 85 were CD4/CD8 balanced, with later expanders leaning CD4+.

Germline V CDR1 and CDR2: SGHVS, FQNEAQ. J lost 8 bases, V lost 5 bases, and 9 bases had no gene match. The CDR3 runs to 16 residues. The gene calls are TRBV7-8 and TRBJ2-1; 13 bases align to TRBD2. The source is an adult woman who had mild COVID-19 (a few samples of this study predate the infection). Cell type and time point are not known. Material for sequencing was PBMCs or a T cell subset sorted from them (not recorded which). CDR3: CASSPRTSGSFDEQFF. DNA for the CDR3: TGTGCCAGCAGCCCGAGGACTAGCGGGAGTTTCGATGAGCAGTTCTTC.